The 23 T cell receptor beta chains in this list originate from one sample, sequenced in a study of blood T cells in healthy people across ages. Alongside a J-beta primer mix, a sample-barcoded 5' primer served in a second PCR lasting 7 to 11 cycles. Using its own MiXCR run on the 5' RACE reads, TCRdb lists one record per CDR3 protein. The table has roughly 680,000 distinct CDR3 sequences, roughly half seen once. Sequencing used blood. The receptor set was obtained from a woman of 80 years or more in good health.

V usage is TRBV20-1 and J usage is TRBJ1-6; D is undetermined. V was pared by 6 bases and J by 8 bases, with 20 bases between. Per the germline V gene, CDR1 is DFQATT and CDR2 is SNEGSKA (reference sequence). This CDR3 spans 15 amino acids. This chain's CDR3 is CSAKKSQGHDSPLHF. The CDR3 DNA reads TGCAGTGCCAAAAAGAGTCAAGGGCACGATTCACCCCTCCACTTT.

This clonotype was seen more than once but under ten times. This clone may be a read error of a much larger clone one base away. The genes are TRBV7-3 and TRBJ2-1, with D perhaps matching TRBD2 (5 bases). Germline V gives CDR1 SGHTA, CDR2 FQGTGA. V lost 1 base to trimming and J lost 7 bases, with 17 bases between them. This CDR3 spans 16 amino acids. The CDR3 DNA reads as TGTGCCAGCAGCTTAATACGACGAAAAACGGGGAATGAGCAGTTCTTC. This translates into CASSLIRRKTGNEQFF.

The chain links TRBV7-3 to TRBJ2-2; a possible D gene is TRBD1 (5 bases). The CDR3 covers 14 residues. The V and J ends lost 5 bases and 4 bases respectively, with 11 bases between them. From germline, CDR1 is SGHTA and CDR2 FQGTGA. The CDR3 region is CASSLQASTGELFF. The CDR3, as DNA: TGTGCCAGCAGCCTACAGGCGAGCACCGGGGAGCTGTTTTTT.

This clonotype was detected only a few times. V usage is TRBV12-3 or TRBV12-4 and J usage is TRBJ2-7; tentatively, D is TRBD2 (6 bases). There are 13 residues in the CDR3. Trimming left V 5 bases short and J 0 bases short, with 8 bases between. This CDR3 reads CASSAGFSYEQYF. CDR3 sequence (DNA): TGTGCCAGCAGTGCGGGATTCTCCTACGAGCAGTACTTC.

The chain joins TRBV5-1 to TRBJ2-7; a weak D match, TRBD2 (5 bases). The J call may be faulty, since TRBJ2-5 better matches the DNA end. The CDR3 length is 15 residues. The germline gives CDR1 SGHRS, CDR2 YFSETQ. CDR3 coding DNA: TGCGCCAGCAGCTTGGCCTCGGTCGCGGGAGAGACCCAGTACTTC. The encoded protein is CASSLASVAGETQYF.

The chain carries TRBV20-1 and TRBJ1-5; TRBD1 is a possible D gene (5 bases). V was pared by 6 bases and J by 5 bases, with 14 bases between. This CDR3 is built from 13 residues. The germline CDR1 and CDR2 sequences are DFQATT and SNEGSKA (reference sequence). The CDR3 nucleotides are TGCAGTGCCAATTCACGGGGGGATCAGCCCCAGCATTTT. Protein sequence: CSANSRGDQPQHF.

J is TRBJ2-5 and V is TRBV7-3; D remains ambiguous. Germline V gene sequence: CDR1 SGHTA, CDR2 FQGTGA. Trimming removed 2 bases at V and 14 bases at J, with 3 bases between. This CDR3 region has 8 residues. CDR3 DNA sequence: TGTGCCAGCAGCTTAGGATACTTC. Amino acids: CASSLGYF.

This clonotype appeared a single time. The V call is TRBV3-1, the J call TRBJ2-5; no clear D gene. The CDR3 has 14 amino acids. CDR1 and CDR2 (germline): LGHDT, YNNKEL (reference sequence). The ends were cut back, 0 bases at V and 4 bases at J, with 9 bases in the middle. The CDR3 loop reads CASSQDQVGETQYF. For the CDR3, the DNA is TGTGCCAGCAGCCAAGATCAGGTTGGAGAGACCCAGTACTTC.

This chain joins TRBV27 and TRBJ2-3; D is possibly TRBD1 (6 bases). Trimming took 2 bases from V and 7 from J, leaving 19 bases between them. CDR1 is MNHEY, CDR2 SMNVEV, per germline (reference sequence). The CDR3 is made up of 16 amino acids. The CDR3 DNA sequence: TGTGCCAGCAGTTTAAAGAGAACAGGGTCGGAAAATACGCAGTATTTT. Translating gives CASSLKRTGSENTQYF.

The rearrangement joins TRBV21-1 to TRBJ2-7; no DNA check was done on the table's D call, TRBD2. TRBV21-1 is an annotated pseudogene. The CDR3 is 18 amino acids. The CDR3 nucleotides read TGTGCCAGCAGCCAAGCGGGCGGCGAGGGACCTAAATCCTACGAGCAGTACTTC. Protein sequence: CASSQAGGEGPKSYEQYF.

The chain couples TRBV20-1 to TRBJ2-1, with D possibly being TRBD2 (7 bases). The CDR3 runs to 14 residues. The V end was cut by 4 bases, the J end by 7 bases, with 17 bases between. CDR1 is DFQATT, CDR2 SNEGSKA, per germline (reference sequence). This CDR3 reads CSAITARGRNEQFF. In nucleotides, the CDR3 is TGCAGTGCTATTACGGCGCGGGGGCGGAATGAGCAGTTCTTC.

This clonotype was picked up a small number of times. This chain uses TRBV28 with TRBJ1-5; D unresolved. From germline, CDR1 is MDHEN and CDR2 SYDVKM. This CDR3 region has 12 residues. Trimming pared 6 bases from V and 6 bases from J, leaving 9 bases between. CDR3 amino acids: CASSPRSQPQHF. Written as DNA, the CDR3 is TGTGCCAGCAGCCCGCGTTCTCAGCCCCAGCATTTT.

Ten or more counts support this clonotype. CDR3 region: CASSLRVAGGPDTQYF. CDR3 DNA sequence: TGTGCCAGCAGCTTAAGAGTAGCGGGGGGCCCAGATACGCAGTATTTT. The chain joins TRBV7-3 to TRBJ2-3; 10 positions agree with TRBD2. The length of the CDR3 is 16 residues. Per germline, CDR1 SGHTA and CDR2 FQGTGA. With 1 base clipped from V and 4 bases from J, the junction kept 5 bases outside the gene matches.

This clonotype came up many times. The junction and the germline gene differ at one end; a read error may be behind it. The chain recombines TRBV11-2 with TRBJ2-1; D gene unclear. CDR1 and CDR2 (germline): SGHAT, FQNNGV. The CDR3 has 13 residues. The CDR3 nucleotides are TGCGCCAGCAGCTTGTTCGGCTACAATGAGCAGTTCTTC. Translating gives CASSLFGYNEQFF.

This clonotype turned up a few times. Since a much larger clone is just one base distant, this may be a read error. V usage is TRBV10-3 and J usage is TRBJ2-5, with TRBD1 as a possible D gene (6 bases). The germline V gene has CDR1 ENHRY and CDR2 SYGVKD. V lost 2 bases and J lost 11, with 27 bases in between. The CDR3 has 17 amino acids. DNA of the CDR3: TGTGCCATCAGTGAGAAAGGAGAGGGACAACCCGGCCATGAGCAGTACTTC. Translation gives CAISEKGEGQPGHEQYF.

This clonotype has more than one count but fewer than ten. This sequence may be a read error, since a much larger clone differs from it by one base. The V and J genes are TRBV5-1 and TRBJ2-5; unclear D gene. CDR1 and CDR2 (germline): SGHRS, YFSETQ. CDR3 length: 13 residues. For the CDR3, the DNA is TGCGCCAGCAGCTCCCAAACGCAAGAGGCCCAGTACTTC. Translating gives CASSSQTQEAQYF.

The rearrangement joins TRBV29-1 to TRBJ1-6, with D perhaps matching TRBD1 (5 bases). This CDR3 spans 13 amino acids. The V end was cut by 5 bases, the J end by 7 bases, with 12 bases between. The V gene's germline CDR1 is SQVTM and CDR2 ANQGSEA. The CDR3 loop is CSVLEGTNSPLHF. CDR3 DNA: TGCAGCGTTCTGGAGGGGACCAATTCACCCCTCCACTTT. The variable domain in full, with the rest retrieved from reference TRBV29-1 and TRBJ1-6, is SAVISQKPSRDICQRGTSLTIQCQVDSQVTMMFWYRQQPGQSLTLIATANQGSEATYESGFVIDKFPISRPNLTFSTLTVSNMSPEDSSIYLCSVLEGTNSPLHFGNGTRLTVT.

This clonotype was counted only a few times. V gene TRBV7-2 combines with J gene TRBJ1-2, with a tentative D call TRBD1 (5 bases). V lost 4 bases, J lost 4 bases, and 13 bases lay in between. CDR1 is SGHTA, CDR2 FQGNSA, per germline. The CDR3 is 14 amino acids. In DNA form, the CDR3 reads TGTGCCAGCAGCTCTAGTACAGGCTTCTATGGCTACACCTTC. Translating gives CASSSSTGFYGYTF.

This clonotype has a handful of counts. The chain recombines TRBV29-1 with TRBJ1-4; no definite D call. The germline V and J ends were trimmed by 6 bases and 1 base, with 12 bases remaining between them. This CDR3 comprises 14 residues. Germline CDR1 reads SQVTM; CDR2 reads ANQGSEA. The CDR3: CSVLSVGTNEKLFF. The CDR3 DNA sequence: TGCAGCGTCCTTTCGGTGGGAACTAATGAAAAACTGTTTTTT.

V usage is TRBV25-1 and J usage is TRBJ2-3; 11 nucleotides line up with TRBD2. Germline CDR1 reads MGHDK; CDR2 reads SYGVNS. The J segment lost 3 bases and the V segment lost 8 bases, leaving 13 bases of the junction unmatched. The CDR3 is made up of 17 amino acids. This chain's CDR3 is CASGGWNSGGATDTQYF. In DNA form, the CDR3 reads TGTGCCAGCGGAGGATGGAATAGCGGGGGGGCTACAGATACGCAGTATTTT.

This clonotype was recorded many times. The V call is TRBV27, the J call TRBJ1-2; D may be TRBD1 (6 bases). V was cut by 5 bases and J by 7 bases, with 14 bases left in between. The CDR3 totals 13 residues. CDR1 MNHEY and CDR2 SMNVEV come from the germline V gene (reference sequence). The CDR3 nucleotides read TGTGCCAGCAGTCCGTACAGGGCCGGTGGCTACACCTTC. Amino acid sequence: CASSPYRAGGYTF.

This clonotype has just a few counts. CDR3 bases: TGTGCCAGCAGTTACACAGACGGGGACTACGAGCAGTACTTC. Amino acids: CASSYTDGDYEQYF. V and J are TRBV6-2 or TRBV6-3 and TRBJ2-7, with D possibly TRBD2 on 5 matching bases. The CDR3 is 14 residues long. V lost 2 bases and J lost 3, with 11 bases in between. CDR1 and CDR2 from the germline V gene are MNHEY and SVGEGT.

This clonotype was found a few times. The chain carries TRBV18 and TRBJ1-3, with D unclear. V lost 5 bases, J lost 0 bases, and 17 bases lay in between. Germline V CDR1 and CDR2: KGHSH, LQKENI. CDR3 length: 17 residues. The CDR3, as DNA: TGTGCCAGCTCAATGCTTAACCCGGCCACCTCTGGAAACACCATATATTTT. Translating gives CASSMLNPATSGNTIYF.